This T cell receptor (beta chain) was identified in a study of blood T cell repertoires in COVID-19. In the study overall: Italy, Spain and the United States were the sources of the convalescent and acute COVID-19 samples. Sources were T cells, B-cell-depleted T cells, or PBMCs; the material itself was cDNA or gDNA.

Methods used by the authors: For nucleated cells, counts were estimated from reference gene primer amplification. Generated by immunoSEQ multiplex PCR, the TCRdb table keeps only in-frame clones and is missing some. For V, J and clone size, that table is used; D and trimming come from the DNA. The table records 130,000 to 150,000 clones, 75% to 90% of them present only once. This CDR3 has 14 amino acids. V shed 5 bases and J shed 5 bases, with 16 bases lying between them. Germline V CDR1 and CDR2: LGHDT, YNNKEL (reference sequence). Specimen: peripheral blood. The source is a human donor in a cohort sampled during active COVID-19. The rearrangement uses TRBV3-1 (or the pseudogene TRBV3-2) and TRBJ2-7, with TRBD1 as a possible D gene (6 bases). This chain's CDR3 is CASSSGVSPHEQYF. The CDR3 DNA reads as TGTGCCAGCAGCTCAGGGGTGAGCCCCCACGAGCAGTACTTC.